What follows are 8 T cell receptor beta chains derived from one specimen sequenced in a study of T cell repertoires in cytomegalovirus infection. Antigens for these TCRs are unknown. Each CDR3 protein gets one entry after TCRdb re-called the reads with MiXCR. The sample includes 700,000 to 950,000 distinct CDR3 sequences, 30% to 35% of them seen just once. This specimen consisted of cultured CD8+ T cells from PBMCs, obtained from culture after CMV antigen stimulation. Source of these receptors: a human donor in good health (CMV status not recorded). Some clones in this sample may be carry-over from other donors' samples.

This CDR3 reads CASSQARQVMNTEAFF. DNA for the CDR3: TGTGCCAGCAGCCAAGCGAGACAGGTCATGAACACTGAAGCTTTCTTT. The chain links TRBV7-6 to TRBJ1-1; perhaps TRBD1 as D (6 bases). Trimming removed 5 bases from V and 0 bases from J, with 16 bases in between. The germline CDR1 and CDR2 sequences are SGHVS and FNYEAQ. The CDR3 sequence is 16 residues long. Based on the CDR3 plus reference TRBV7-6 and TRBJ1-1, the full variable domain is GAGVSQSPRYKVTKRGQDVALRCDPISGHVSLYWYRQALGQGPEFLTYFNYEAQQDKSGLPNDRFSAERPEGSISTLTIQRTEQRDSAMYRCASSQARQVMNTEAFFGQGTRLTVV.

The table lists this clonotype with a few counts. The CDR3 here is CASSLAREGDSYEQYV. As DNA, the CDR3 is TGTGCCAGCAGCTTAGCGAGGGAGGGGGACTCCTACGAGCAGTACGTC. The chain has TRBV7-8 and TRBJ2-7, with D perhaps matching TRBD2 (7 bases). This CDR3 has 16 residues. The germline CDR1 and CDR2 sequences are SGHVS and FQNEAQ. Trimming took off 0 bases at V and 0 bases at J, with 12 bases between the two ends.

As for this clonotype: Possible read error: a much larger clone is one base away. The V and J genes are TRBV7-2 and TRBJ1-5; D gene unclear. The ends were cut back, 3 bases at V and 2 bases at J, with 11 bases in the middle. The CDR3 has 15 residues. Germline CDR1 and CDR2: SGHTA and FQGNSA. The CDR3 DNA sequence: TGTGCCAGCAGCTTTGATTGGGGTGGCAATCAGCCCCAGCATTTT. It encodes CASSFDWGGNQPQHF.

There are a few counts of this clonotype. The genes are TRBV7-9 and TRBJ2-3; 10 positions match TRBD1. There are 16 residues in the CDR3. Germline CDR1 and CDR2: SEHNR and FQNEAQ (reference sequence). V gave up 4 bases and J gave up 2 bases; unmatched junction bases: 6. DNA of the CDR3: TGTGCCAGCAGCTCGGCGGACAGGGGGACCACAGATACGCAGTATTTT. This encodes CASSSADRGTTDTQYF.

As concerns this clonotype: A junction boundary mismatches the germline segment, possibly from a read error. The chain recombines TRBV6-8 with TRBJ2-1; TRBD2 agrees at 10 bases. Germline assignment: CDR1 MNHGY and CDR2 SAAAGT. The CDR3 sequence is 15 residues long. The CDR3 loop reads CASGYSRTSGNEQFF. The CDR3 nucleotides read TGTGCCAGCGGTTACTCACGGACTAGCGGCAATGAGCAGTTCTTC.

To note about this clonotype: This may arise from a read error, as a much more abundant clone is one base away. The V call is TRBV7-6, the J call TRBJ2-7; D is perhaps TRBD2 (5 bases). The CDR3 is 16 amino acids. Per germline, CDR1 SGHVS and CDR2 FNYEAQ. CDR3 sequence (DNA): TGTACCAGCAGCTCCTCGGACGGCGGGTCCCCCTACGAGCAGTACTTC. Its protein product is CTSSSSDGGSPYEQYF.

The chain joins TRBV12-3 or TRBV12-4 to TRBJ1-1, with D hard to call. V was trimmed by 5 bases and J by 0 bases, leaving 7 bases between them. The CDR3 is 13 residues long. This chain's CDR3 is CASSPYLNTEAFF. The CDR3 DNA sequence: TGTGCCAGCAGTCCTTACTTGAACACTGAAGCTTTCTTT.

This clonotype showed up just a few times. This chain's CDR3 is CASGLFSPNEQFF. DNA of the CDR3: TGTGCCAGCGGGCTCTTTTCCCCCAATGAGCAGTTCTTC. This chain connects TRBV2 to TRBJ2-1, with D unresolved. The CDR3 is 13 amino acids. Germline lookup yields CDR1 SNHLY and CDR2 FYNNEI. V lost 8 bases, J lost 6 bases, and 14 bases lay in between.